One sample yielded the 10 T cell receptor beta chains listed below, sequenced in a study of blood T cell repertoires in COVID-19. Clones were read by immunoSEQ multiplex PCR, and TCRdb kept only the in-frame ones, dropping some. The table lists over 150,000 clones, under 90% of them singletons, with roughly 1.9% in the top ten. The source material was peripheral blood. These receptors were taken from a woman older than 75 with acute or convalescent COVID-19.

V and J are TRBV29-1 and TRBJ2-5; 7 bases are a match to TRBD1. The CDR3 sequence is 15 residues long. V lost 1 base to trimming and J lost 2 bases; unmatched junction nucleotides: 7. From germline, CDR1 is SQVTM and CDR2 ANQGSEA. CDR3 residues: CSVEAVGTVQETQYF. The DNA for the CDR3 is TGCAGCGTTGAAGCTGTCGGGACAGTTCAAGAGACCCAGTACTTC.

This clone was seen a few times. V gene TRBV9 combines with J gene TRBJ1-3; 8 bases fit TRBD1. This CDR3 region has 14 residues. Germline lookup yields CDR1 SGDLS and CDR2 YYNGEE. The V and J ends lost 4 bases and 4 bases, in that order; junction bases with no gene match: 4. The CDR3 protein is CASSPRDRGNTIYF. The CDR3 region has the DNA TGTGCCAGCAGCCCGCGGGACAGGGGAAACACCATATATTTT.

The rearrangement joins TRBV7-2 to TRBJ1-1, with unresolved D. CDR1 is SGHTA and CDR2 is FQGNSA in the germline V gene. Trimming took off 3 bases at V and 4 bases at J, with 9 bases between the two ends. The CDR3 extends over 13 amino acids. The CDR3, as DNA: TGTGCCAGCAGCTTGCCAGTGGCCACTGAAGCTTTCTTT. This sequence encodes CASSLPVATEAFF.

V and J are TRBV19 and TRBJ2-1; D gene ambiguous. This CDR3 is built from 15 residues. Germline V gives CDR1 LNHDA, CDR2 SQIVND (reference sequence). The germline V and J ends were trimmed by 4 bases and 8 bases, with 18 bases remaining between them. The CDR3 DNA sequence: TGTGCCAGTAGTAGGAATAGCCTCAAGCTAGATGAGCAGTTCTTC. As protein: CASSRNSLKLDEQFF.

The sample holds one count of this clone. Other DNA sequences in the same sample also yield this CDR3. CDR3 nucleotide sequence: TGTGCCTGGAGTGTGGCACAAAATCAGCCCCAGCATTTT. Its protein product is CAWSVAQNQPQHF. The J gene is TRBJ1-5, the V gene TRBV30; D uncertain. Germline CDR1 and CDR2: GTSNPN and SVGIG (reference sequence). The ends were cut back, 0 bases at V and 4 bases at J, with 7 bases in the middle. The CDR3 has 13 residues.

The chain has TRBV5-1 and TRBJ2-1; 11 bases match TRBD2. With 4 bases clipped from V and 4 bases from J, the junction kept 4 bases outside the gene matches. This CDR3 has 15 residues. Germline V gene sequence: CDR1 SGHRS, CDR2 YFSETQ. CDR3 residues: CASSASGRLYNEQFF. The CDR3 nucleotides read TGCGCCAGCAGCGCTAGCGGGAGGCTTTACAATGAGCAGTTCTTC.

The chain has TRBV5-1 and TRBJ2-1, with 7 bases matching TRBD2. V trimming: 4 bases; J trimming: 4 bases; junction bases outside the gene matches: 2. The length of the CDR3 is 13 residues. CDR1 and CDR2 from the germline V gene are SGHRS and YFSETQ. The CDR3 nucleotides read TGCGCCAGCAGCGGGGGGGAGTACAATGAGCAGTTCTTC. It translates to CASSGGEYNEQFF.

The CDR3 sequence: CASSDRAGDLYNEQFF. CDR3 bases: TGTGCCAGCAGCGATCGCGCCGGAGACCTATACAATGAGCAGTTCTTC. The chain joins TRBV9 to TRBJ2-1; D remains unclear. Germline V gene data show CDR1 as SGDLS and CDR2 as YYNGEE. V gave up 3 bases and J gave up 4 bases, with 17 bases separating them. The length of the CDR3 is 16 residues.

The chain employs TRBV7-2 and TRBJ2-5, with D possibly TRBD2 on 5 matching bases. Trimming removed 0 bases from V and 1 base from J, with 15 bases in between. This CDR3 comprises 17 residues. Germline CDR1 SGHTA, CDR2 FQGNSA. CDR3 DNA sequence: TGTGCCAGCAGCTTAGCTACGAGGGTTGGGTCCCAAGAGACCCAGTACTTC. As protein: CASSLATRVGSQETQYF.

This clone was recorded a few times. This chain uses TRBV5-1 with TRBJ2-7, with TRBD1 identical over 8 bases. Germline V gives CDR1 SGHRS, CDR2 YFSETQ. The CDR3 spans 15 residues. The V and J ends lost 1 base and 2 bases, in that order; junction bases with no gene match: 5. Here the CDR3 reads CASSLHRGSTYEQYF. Here the CDR3 DNA reads TGCGCCAGCAGCTTGCACAGGGGGTCCACCTACGAGCAGTACTTC.